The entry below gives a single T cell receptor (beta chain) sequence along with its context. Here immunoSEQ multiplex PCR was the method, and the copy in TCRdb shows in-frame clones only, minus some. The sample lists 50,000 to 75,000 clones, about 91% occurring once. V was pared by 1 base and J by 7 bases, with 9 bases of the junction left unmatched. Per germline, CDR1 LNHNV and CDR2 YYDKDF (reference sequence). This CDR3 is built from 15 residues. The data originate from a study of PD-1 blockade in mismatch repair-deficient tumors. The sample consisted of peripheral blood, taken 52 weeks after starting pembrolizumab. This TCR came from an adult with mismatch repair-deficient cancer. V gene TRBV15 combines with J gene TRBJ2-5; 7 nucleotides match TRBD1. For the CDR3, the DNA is TGTGCCACCAGCAGAGTTAGACAGGGTGGGGCGACCCAGTACTTC. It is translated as CATSRVRQGGATQYF. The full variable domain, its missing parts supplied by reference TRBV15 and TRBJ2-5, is DAMVIQNPRYQVTQFGKPVTLSCSQTLNHNVMYWYQQKSSQAPKLLFHYYDKDFNNEADTPDNFQSRRPNTSFCFLDIRSPGLGDTAMYLCATSRVRQGGATQYFGPGTRLLVL.